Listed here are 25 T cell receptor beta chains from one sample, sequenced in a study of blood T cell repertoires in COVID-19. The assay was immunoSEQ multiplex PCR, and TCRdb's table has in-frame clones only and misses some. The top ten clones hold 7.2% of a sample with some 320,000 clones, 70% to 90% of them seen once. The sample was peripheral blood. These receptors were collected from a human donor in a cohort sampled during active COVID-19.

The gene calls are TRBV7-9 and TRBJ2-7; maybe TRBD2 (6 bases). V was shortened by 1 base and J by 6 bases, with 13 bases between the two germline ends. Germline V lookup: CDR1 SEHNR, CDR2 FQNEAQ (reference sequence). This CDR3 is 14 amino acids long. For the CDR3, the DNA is TGTGCCAGCAGCTTAGTAGGCGGGGAGGCCGAGCAGTACTTC. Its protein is CASSLVGGEAEQYF.

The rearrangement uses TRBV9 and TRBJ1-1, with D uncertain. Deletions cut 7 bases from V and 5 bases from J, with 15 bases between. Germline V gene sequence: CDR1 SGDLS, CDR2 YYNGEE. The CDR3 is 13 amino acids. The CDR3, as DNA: TGTGCCAGCTCCTGGGCACTAGGTACTGAAGCTTTCTTT. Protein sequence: CASSWALGTEAFF.

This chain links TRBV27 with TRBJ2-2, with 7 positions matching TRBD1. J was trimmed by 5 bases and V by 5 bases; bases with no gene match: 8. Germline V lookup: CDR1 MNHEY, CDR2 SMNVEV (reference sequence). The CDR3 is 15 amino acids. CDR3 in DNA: TGTGCCAGCAGTCGTCGTGAGGGGGCAACCGGGGAGCTGTTTTTT. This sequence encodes CASSRREGATGELFF.

The CDR3 reads CASSVAPGIAGGNEQFF. CDR3 DNA: TGTGCCAGCAGCGTGGCCCCGGGGATAGCGGGGGGAAATGAGCAGTTCTTC. V and J are TRBV9 and TRBJ2-1, with 10 bases identical to TRBD2. In germline, CDR1 is SGDLS, CDR2 YYNGEE. This CDR3 has 17 residues. After removal of 2 bases from V and 7 bases from J, the junction contained 12 bases not matched to a gene.

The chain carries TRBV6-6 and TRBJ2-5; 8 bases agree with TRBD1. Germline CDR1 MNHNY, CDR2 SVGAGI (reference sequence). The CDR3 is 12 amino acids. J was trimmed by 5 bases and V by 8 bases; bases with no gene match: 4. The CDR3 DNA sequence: TGTGCCAGCCAACAGGGGGAGGAGACCCAGTACTTC. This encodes CASQQGEETQYF.

The CDR3 protein is CASSSKDRRTEAFF. The CDR3 region has the DNA TGTGCCAGCAGTTCCAAGGACAGGAGGACTGAAGCTTTCTTT. The chain carries TRBV7-2 and TRBJ1-1; 7 bases line up with TRBD1. The V segment lost 6 bases and the J segment 5 bases; nucleotides outside the gene matches: 9. This CDR3 contains 14 residues. Germline V CDR1 and CDR2: SGHTA, FQGNSA.

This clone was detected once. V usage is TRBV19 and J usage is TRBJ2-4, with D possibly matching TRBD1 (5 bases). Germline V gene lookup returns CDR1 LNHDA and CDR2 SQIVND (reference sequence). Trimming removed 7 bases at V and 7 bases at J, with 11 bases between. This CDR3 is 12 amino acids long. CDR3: CASTQGMNIQYF. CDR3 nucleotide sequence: TGTGCCAGTACCCAGGGTATGAACATTCAGTACTTC.

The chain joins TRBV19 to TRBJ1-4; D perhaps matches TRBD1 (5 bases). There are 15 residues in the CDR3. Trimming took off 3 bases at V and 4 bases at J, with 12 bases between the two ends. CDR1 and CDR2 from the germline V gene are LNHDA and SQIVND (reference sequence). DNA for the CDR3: TGTGCCAGTAGTATCCCCGGCAGGGTTAATGAAAAACTGTTTTTT. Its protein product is CASSIPGRVNEKLFF.

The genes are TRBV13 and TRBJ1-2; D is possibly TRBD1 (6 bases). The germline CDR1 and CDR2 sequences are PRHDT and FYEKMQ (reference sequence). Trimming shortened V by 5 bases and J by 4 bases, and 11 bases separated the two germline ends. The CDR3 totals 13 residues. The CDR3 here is CASSTRTAYGYTF. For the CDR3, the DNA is TGTGCCAGCAGCACCCGGACAGCCTATGGCTACACCTTC.

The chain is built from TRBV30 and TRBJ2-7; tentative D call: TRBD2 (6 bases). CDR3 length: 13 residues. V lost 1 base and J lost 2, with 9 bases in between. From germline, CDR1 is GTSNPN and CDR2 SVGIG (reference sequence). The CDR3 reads CAWSGGAPYEQYF. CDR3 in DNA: TGTGCCTGGAGTGGCGGGGCTCCCTACGAGCAGTACTTC.

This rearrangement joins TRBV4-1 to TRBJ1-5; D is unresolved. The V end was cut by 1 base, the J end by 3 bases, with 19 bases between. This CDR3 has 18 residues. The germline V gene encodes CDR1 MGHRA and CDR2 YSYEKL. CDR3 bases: TGCGCCAGCAGCCAAGCCAAATTGGACGCAGCGGACAATCAGCCCCAGCATTTT. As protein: CASSQAKLDAADNQPQHF.

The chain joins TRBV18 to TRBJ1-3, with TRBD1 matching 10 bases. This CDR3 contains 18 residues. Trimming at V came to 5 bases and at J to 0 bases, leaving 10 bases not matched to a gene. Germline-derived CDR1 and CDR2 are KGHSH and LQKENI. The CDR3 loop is CASSTSPRDRGSGNTIYF. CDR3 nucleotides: TGTGCCAGCTCAACTAGTCCCAGGGACAGGGGCTCTGGAAACACCATATATTTT.

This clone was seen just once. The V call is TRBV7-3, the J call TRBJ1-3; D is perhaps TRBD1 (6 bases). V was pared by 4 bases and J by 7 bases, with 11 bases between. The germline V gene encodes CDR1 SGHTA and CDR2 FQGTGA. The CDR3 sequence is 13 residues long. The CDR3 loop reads CASSSDSSNTIYF. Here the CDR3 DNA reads TGTGCCAGCAGCTCGGACAGTAGTAACACCATATATTTT.

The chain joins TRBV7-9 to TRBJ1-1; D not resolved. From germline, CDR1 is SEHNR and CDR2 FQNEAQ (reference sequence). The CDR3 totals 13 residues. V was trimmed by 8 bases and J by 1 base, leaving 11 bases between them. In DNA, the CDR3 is TGTGCCAGCCTCAGGATTGGGAACACTGAAGCTTTCTTT. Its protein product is CASLRIGNTEAFF.

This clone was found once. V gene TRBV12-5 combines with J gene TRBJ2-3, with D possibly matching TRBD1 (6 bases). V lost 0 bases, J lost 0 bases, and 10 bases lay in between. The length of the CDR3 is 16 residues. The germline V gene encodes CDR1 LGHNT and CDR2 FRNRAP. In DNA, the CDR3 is TGTGCTAGTGGTTTGGTACTGGGGGCTAGCACAGATACGCAGTATTTT. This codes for CASGLVLGASTDTQYF.

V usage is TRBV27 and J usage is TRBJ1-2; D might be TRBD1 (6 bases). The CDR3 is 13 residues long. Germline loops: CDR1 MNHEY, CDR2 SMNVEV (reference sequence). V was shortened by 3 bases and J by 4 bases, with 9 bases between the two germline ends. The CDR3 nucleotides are TGTGCCAGCAGTTTTGGACAGACCTATGGCTACACCTTC. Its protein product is CASSFGQTYGYTF.

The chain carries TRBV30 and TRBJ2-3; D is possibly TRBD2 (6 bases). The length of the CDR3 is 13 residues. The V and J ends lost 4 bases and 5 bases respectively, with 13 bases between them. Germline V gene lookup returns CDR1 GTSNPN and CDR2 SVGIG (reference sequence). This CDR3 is CAWNRGFKDTQYF. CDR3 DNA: TGTGCCTGGAACCGGGGGTTTAAAGATACGCAGTATTTT.

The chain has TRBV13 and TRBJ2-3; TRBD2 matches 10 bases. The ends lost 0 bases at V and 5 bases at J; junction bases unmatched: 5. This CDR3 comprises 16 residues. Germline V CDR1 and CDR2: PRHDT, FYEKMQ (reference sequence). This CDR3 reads CASSLGLAGAGDTQYF. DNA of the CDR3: TGTGCCAGCAGCTTAGGGCTAGCGGGGGCGGGAGATACGCAGTATTTT.

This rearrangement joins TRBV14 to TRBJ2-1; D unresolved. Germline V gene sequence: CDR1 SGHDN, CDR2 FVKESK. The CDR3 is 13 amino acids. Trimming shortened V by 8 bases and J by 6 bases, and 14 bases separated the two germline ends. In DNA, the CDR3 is TGTGCCAGCCAAAGTTCCGATAGCAATGAGCAGTTCTTC. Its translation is CASQSSDSNEQFF. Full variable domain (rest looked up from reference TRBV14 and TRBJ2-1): EAGVTQFPSHSVIEKGQTVTLRCDPISGHDNLYWYRRVMGKEIKFLLHFVKESKQDESGMPNNRFLAERTGGTYSTLKVQPAELEDSGVYFCASQSSDSNEQFFGPGTRLTVL.

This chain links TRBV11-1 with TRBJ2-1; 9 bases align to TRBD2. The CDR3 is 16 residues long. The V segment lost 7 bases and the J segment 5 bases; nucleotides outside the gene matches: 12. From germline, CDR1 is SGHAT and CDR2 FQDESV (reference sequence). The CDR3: CASTTPRGTSNNEQFF. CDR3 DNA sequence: TGTGCCAGCACGACCCCAAGGGGGACTAGCAACAATGAGCAGTTCTTC.

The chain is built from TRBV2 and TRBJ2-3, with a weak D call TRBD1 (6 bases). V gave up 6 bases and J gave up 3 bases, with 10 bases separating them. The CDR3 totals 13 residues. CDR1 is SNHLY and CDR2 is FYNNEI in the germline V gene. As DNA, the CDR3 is TGTGCCAGCAGATGGACAGAAACAGATACGCAGTATTTT. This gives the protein CASRWTETDTQYF. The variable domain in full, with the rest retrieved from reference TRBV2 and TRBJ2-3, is EPEVTQTPSHQVTQMGQEVILRCVPISNHLYFYWYRQILGQKVEFLVSFYNNEISEKSEIFDDQFSVERPDGSNFTLKIRSTKLEDSAMYFCASRWTETDTQYFGPGTRLTVL.

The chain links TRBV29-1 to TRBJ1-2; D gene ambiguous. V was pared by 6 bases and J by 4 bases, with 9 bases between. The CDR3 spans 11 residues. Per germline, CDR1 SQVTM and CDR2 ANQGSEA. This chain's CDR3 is CSVGSSYGYTF. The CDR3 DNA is TGCAGCGTGGGCTCGTCCTATGGCTACACCTTC. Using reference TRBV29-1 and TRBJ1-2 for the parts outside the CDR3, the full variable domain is SAVISQKPSRDICQRGTSLTIQCQVDSQVTMMFWYRQQPGQSLTLIATANQGSEATYESGFVIDKFPISRPNLTFSTLTVSNMSPEDSSIYLCSVGSSYGYTFGSGTRLTVV.

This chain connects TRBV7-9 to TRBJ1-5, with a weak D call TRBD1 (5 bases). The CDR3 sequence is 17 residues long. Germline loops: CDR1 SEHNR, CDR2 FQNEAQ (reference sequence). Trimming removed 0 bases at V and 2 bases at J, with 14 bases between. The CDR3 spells CASSLALGPGGNQPQHF. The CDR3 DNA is TGTGCCAGCAGCTTAGCGCTGGGGCCTGGGGGCAATCAGCCCCAGCATTTT.

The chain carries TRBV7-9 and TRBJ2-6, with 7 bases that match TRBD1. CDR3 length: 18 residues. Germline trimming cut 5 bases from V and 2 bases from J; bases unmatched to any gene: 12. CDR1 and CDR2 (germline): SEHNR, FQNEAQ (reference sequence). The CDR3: CASSPQQGLTPGANVLTF. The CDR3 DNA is TGTGCCAGCAGCCCCCAACAGGGGTTAACCCCTGGGGCCAACGTCCTGACTTTC. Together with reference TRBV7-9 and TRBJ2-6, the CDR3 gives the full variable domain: DTGVSQNPRHKITKRGQNVTFRCDPISEHNRLYWYRQTLGQGPEFLTYFQNEAQLEKSRLLSDRFSAERPKGSFSTLEIQRTEQGDSAMYLCASSPQQGLTPGANVLTFGAGSRLTVL.

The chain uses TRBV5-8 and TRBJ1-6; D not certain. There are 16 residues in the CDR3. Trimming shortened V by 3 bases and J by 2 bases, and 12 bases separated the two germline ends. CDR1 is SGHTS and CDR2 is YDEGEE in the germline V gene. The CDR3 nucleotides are TGTGCCAGCAGCTCGCCGACGGGTGCCTATAATTCACCCCTCCACTTT. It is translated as CASSSPTGAYNSPLHF.